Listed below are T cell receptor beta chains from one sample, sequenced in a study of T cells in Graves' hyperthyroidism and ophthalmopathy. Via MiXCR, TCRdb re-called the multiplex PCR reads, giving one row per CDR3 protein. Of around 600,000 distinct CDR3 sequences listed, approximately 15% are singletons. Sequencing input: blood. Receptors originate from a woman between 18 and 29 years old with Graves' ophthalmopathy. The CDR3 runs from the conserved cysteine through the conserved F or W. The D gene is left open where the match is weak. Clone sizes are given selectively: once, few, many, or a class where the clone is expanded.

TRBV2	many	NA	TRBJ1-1	TGTGCCAGCAGTGAAGGGACTTCCAGCACTGAAGCTTTCTTT	CASSEGTSSTEAFF
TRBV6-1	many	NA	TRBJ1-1	TGTGCCAGCAGTCGACAGGAAAGTTTGAACACTGAAGCTTTCTTT	CASSRQESLNTEAFF
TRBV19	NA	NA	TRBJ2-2	TGTGCCAGTACCTCTACTCAACGGGGGCGGTTGAACACCGGGGAGCTGTTTTTT	CASTSTQRGRLNTGELFF
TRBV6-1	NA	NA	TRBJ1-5	TGTGCCAGCAGTGAAGGCGTCTCAGGGTACAATCAGCCCCAGCATTTT	CASSEGVSGYNQPQHF
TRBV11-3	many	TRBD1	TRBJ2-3	TGTGCCAGCAGCCCGGGGACAGGTACTCGGGATACGCAGTATTTT	CASSPGTGTRDTQYF
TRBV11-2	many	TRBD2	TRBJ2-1	TGTGCCAGCAGCCCCGGTCTAGCGGGAGATCAGAATGAGCAGTTCTTC	CASSPGLAGDQNEQFF
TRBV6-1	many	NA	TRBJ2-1	TGTGCCAGCGGGTTTGGAGGGGTGAATGAGCAGTTCTTC	CASGFGGVNEQFF
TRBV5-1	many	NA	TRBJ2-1	TGCGCCAGCAGCTTGGTTGGCGATCCCATAGGTAATGAGCAGTTCTTC	CASSLVGDPIGNEQFF
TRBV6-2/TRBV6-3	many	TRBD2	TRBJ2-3	TGTGCCAGCAGACCTGCCCAGCGGGGTTCTAGCACAGATACGCAGTATTTT	CASRPAQRGSSTDTQYF
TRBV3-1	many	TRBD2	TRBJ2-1	TGTGCCAGCAGCCACTGGGCGGGAGACAATGAGCAGTTCTTC	CASSHWAGDNEQFF
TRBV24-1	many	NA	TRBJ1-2	TGTGCCACCAGTGGATATTCGCCAGGATCGTTCTATGGCTACACCTTC	CATSGYSPGSFYGYTF
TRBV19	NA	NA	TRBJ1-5	TGTGCCAGTAGTATGTGGGCAGGGGGCAATCAGCCCCAGCATTTT	CASSMWAGGNQPQHF
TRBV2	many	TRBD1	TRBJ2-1	TGTGCCAGCAGTGGGCCGGGACAGGGCCCGATTTCCTACAATGAGCAGTTCTTC	CASSGPGQGPISYNEQFF
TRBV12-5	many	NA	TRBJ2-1	TGTGCTAGTGGTTTGCACGGTAATAATGAGCAGTTCTTC	CASGLHGNNEQFF
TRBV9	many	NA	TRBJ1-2	TGTGCCAGCAGCGCCCTGGGAGCTAACTATGGCTACACCTTC	CASSALGANYGYTF
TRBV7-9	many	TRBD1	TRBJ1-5	TGTGCCAGCAGCTCAGGGGGGAAGCAGCCCCAGCATTTT	CASSSGGKQPQHF
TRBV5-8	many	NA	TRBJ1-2	TGTGCCAGCAGCTTGATGGGACCCGGTAATGGCTACACCTTC	CASSLMGPGNGYTF
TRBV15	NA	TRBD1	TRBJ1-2	TGTGCCACCAGCACCCCCCTGATGGACAGGAACCATGGCTACACCTTC	CATSTPLMDRNHGYTF
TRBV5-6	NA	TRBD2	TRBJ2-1	TGTGCCAGCAGCTTGTGGGGACTAGCCAACAATGAGCAGTTCTTC	CASSLWGLANNEQFF
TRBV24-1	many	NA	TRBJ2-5	TGTGCCACCAGTGATCTAGACTACCAAGAGACCCAGTACTTC	CATSDLDYQETQYF